The 16 T cell receptor beta chains given below trace back to one sample, sequenced in a study of blood T cell repertoires in COVID-19 (dated by TCRdb to 2020 to 2021). The library was produced with the immunoSEQ multiplex PCR assay. As stored in TCRdb, this immuneACCESS dataset retains in-frame rearrangements with V and J assigned. A fraction of the clones does not appear; measured against another copy, unresolved V genes explain less than half of the discrepancy, and the remainder lacks a known reason. The sample table shows some 360,000 clones, and more than 70% are seen once. The ten most abundant clones make up about 2.3% of the sample. What was sequenced was peripheral blood. These receptors all stem from a woman in her sixties with COVID-19, enrolled during active disease.

To note about this clone: The sample holds other DNA sequences that translate to the same CDR3. The V call is TRBV6-5, the J call TRBJ1-1; D call uncertain. The germline gives CDR1 MNHEY, CDR2 SVGAGI. Trimming shortened V by 0 bases and J by 1 base, and 3 bases separated the two germline ends. The CDR3 length is 13 residues. The CDR3 is CASSYSRNTEAFF. CDR3 nucleotide sequence: TGTGCCAGCAGTTACTCGAGGAACACTGAAGCTTTCTTT.

The chain carries TRBV6-6 and TRBJ2-3; the D gene is possibly TRBD2 (5 bases). V dropped 5 bases and J dropped 2 bases, with 20 bases sitting between them. Germline V gives CDR1 MNHNY, CDR2 SVGAGI (reference sequence). There are 17 residues in the CDR3. The CDR3 region is CASSHPTSPKHTDTQYF. CDR3 DNA: TGTGCCAGCAGTCACCCAACTAGTCCTAAGCACACAGATACGCAGTATTTT.

The V gene is TRBV5-1, the J gene TRBJ1-1; no firm D call. V was trimmed by 0 bases and J by 6 bases, leaving 12 bases between them. The V gene's germline CDR1 is SGHRS and CDR2 YFSETQ. The CDR3 covers 14 residues. Here the CDR3 DNA reads TGCGCCAGCAGCTTGGTTCAATCCGGGGCTGAAGCTTTCTTT. The encoded protein is CASSLVQSGAEAFF.

In this sample, this clone turned up once. This rearrangement joins TRBV10-3 to TRBJ1-1; weak D call: TRBD1 (5 bases). From germline, CDR1 is ENHRY and CDR2 SYGVKD. V lost 6 bases, J lost 1 base, and 12 bases lay in between. The CDR3 length is 14 residues. The CDR3 DNA is TGTGCCATCAGAACCAATACAGGGAACACTGAAGCTTTCTTT. It yields the protein CAIRTNTGNTEAFF.

The chain uses TRBV7-2 and TRBJ1-3; unclear D gene. CDR1 and CDR2 (germline): SGHTA, FQGNSA. Trimming removed 1 base at V and 0 bases at J, with 13 bases between. This CDR3 has 17 residues. CDR3 region: CASSLVSSAHSGNTIYF. CDR3 bases: TGTGCCAGCAGCTTAGTGAGCAGCGCCCACTCTGGAAACACCATATATTTT.

This CDR3 is CASSVQGSTNEKLFF. CDR3 nucleotides: TGTGCCAGCAGCGTCCAGGGGTCAACTAATGAAAAACTGTTTTTT. The chain combines TRBV9 with TRBJ1-4, with D possibly being TRBD1 (6 bases). V shed 2 bases and J shed 0 bases, with 8 bases lying between them. Germline-derived CDR1 and CDR2 are SGDLS and YYNGEE. There are 15 residues in the CDR3.

The chain uses TRBV27 and TRBJ1-3; TRBD1 is a possible D gene (6 bases). The germline gives CDR1 MNHEY, CDR2 SMNVEV (reference sequence). The CDR3 extends over 15 amino acids. V was trimmed by 7 bases and J by 0 bases, leaving 13 bases between them. The CDR3 nucleotides read TGTGCCAGCATGGGCAGGGGCGGCTCTGGAAACACCATATATTTT. It specifies CASMGRGGSGNTIYF.

The rearrangement uses TRBV15 and TRBJ2-1; 10 bases fit TRBD1. The V gene's germline CDR1 is LNHNV and CDR2 YYDKDF (reference sequence). V shed 6 bases, J shed 7 bases, and the junction held 9 bases outside the gene matches. The CDR3 runs to 15 residues. The CDR3 loop is CATRRSGTGVNEQFF. DNA of the CDR3: TGTGCCACCAGGCGATCCGGGACAGGGGTAAATGAGCAGTTCTTC.

This chain joins TRBV19 and TRBJ2-3; 9 nucleotides agree with TRBD2. The V gene end was trimmed by 6 bases and the J gene end by 2 bases; junction bases not matched to a gene: 6. Germline CDR1 and CDR2: LNHDA and SQIVND (reference sequence). This CDR3 region has 15 residues. The CDR3 sequence: CASRSRGGATDTQYF. The CDR3 DNA follows: TGTGCCAGTAGGAGTCGCGGGGGGGCCACAGATACGCAGTATTTT.

V and J are TRBV5-4 and TRBJ1-3; D not resolved. Trimming removed 2 bases from V and 2 bases from J, with 5 bases in between. CDR3 length: 13 amino acids. Germline lookup yields CDR1 SGHNT and CDR2 YYREEE (reference sequence). The CDR3 coding sequence is TGTGCCAGCAGCTTCCGAGCTGGAAACACCATATATTTT. Protein sequence: CASSFRAGNTIYF.

V usage is TRBV3-1 (or the pseudogene TRBV3-2) and J usage is TRBJ2-7; 9 positions agree with TRBD1. Germline-derived CDR1 and CDR2 are LGHDT and YNNKEL (reference sequence). The CDR3 runs 15 residues. V lost 6 bases and J lost 2; bases outside the gene matches: 8. In nucleotides, the CDR3 is TGTGCCAGCAGACAAACAGGGGGCGGTGCCTACGAGCAGTACTTC. It translates to CASRQTGGGAYEQYF.

The V and J genes are TRBV30 and TRBJ2-2, with D uncertain. V was clipped by 5 bases and J by 4 bases, with 17 bases between them. Germline-derived CDR1 and CDR2 are GTSNPN and SVGIG (reference sequence). The CDR3 is 15 amino acids. The CDR3 DNA reads as TGTGCCTGGTCCGGGTCCAAGGTTGGCACCGGGGAGCTGTTTTTT. It encodes CAWSGSKVGTGELFF. Full variable domain (outside the CDR3, taken from reference TRBV30 and TRBJ2-2): SQTIHQWPATLVQPVGSPLSLECTVEGTSNPNLYWYRQAAGRGLQLLFYSVGIGQISSEVPQNLSASRPQDRQFILSSKKLLLSDSGFYLCAWSGSKVGTGELFFGEGSRLTVL.

The V gene is TRBV4-2, the J gene TRBJ1-3; 11 positions agree with TRBD1. The CDR3 is made up of 17 amino acids. CDR1 and CDR2 from the germline V gene are LGHNA and YNFKEQ. Trimming at V came to 0 bases and at J to 0 bases, leaving 1 base not matched to a gene. In DNA, the CDR3 is TGTGCCAGCAGCCAAGAAGGGACAGGGGGCTCTGGAAACACCATATATTTT. Translated, it gives CASSQEGTGGSGNTIYF.

About this clone: Other DNA variants within this sample encode the same CDR3. The V gene is TRBV7-9, the J gene TRBJ1-2; a weak D match, TRBD1 (5 bases). This CDR3 has 13 residues. Germline assignment: CDR1 SEHNR and CDR2 FQNEAQ (reference sequence). Between the trimmed V and J ends, which lost 1 base and 5 bases, there was a span of 8 bases. In DNA, the CDR3 is TGTGCCAGCAGCTTAGGACAGATATATGGCTACACCTTC. Its protein product is CASSLGQIYGYTF.

V gene TRBV19 combines with J gene TRBJ1-5; D is unclear. Germline values: CDR1 LNHDA, CDR2 SQIVND (reference sequence). The CDR3 is 12 amino acids. Deletions cut 5 bases from V and 3 bases from J, with 5 bases between. This CDR3 reads CASSPLNQPQHF. CDR3 nucleotide sequence: TGTGCCAGTAGTCCCCTCAATCAGCCCCAGCATTTT.

This chain links TRBV6-5 with TRBJ2-7, with 8 bases lining up with TRBD1. The CDR3 is 15 residues long. Germline V gene data show CDR1 as MNHEY and CDR2 as SVGAGI. Trimming took 6 bases from V and 2 from J; bases not matched to a gene: 9. The CDR3 DNA is TGTGCCAGCAGACAAACGACAGGGGCCGCCTACGAGCAGTACTTC. Its protein product is CASRQTTGAAYEQYF.